The 19 T cell receptor beta chains below all came from one sample that was sequenced in a study of T cell responses to AZD1222 COVID-19 vaccine. TCRdb's copy holds only in-frame clones and misses some; the assay was immunoSEQ multiplex PCR. The sample records 150,000 or so clones, roughly nine tenths being singletons. The sample consisted of peripheral blood, taken on day 0 of AZD1222 vaccination. The source of these receptors is an adult in good health.

V is TRBV24-1 and J is TRBJ2-5, with TRBD2 as a possible D gene (5 bases). The CDR3 covers 13 residues. CDR1 and CDR2 from the germline V gene are KGHDR and SFDVKD. Trimming took 3 bases from V and 10 from J, leaving 14 bases between them. The chain's CDR3 is CATSDNWGRGQYF. The CDR3 DNA follows: TGTGCCACCAGTGATAACTGGGGTCGGGGCCAGTACTTC.

CDR3 coding DNA: TGTGCCAGCAGCCCCGGACAGGGGGCTAACTATGGCTACACCTTC. Its protein is CASSPGQGANYGYTF. This chain links TRBV7-3 with TRBJ1-2; TRBD1 matches 10 bases. Trimming took 5 bases from V and 0 from J; bases not matched to a gene: 3. The CDR3 loop spans 15 amino acids. Germline V gene data show CDR1 as SGHTA and CDR2 as FQGTGA.

The gene calls are TRBV27 and TRBJ1-5, with D possibly being TRBD1 (5 bases). With 9 bases removed from V and 3 bases from J, the gap between germline ends came to 15 bases. Germline V CDR1 and CDR2: MNHEY, SMNVEV (reference sequence). The CDR3 length is 14 residues. In DNA, the CDR3 is TGTGCCAGTGGTGGAGCAGGGCTCAATCAGCCCCAGCATTTT. Amino acids: CASGGAGLNQPQHF.

The chain combines TRBV5-6 with TRBJ2-7, with 7 nucleotides matching TRBD1. Germline V gene sequence: CDR1 SGHDT, CDR2 YYEEEE. The CDR3 is 13 residues long. The V segment lost 4 bases and the J segment 4 bases; nucleotides outside the gene matches: 5. The DNA of the CDR3 is TGTGCCAGCAGCGACAGGGACCGGTACGAGCAGTACTTC. It translates to CASSDRDRYEQYF.

The chain links TRBV7-8 to TRBJ2-1, with 11 positions matching TRBD2. CDR1 and CDR2 from the germline V gene are SGHVS and FQNEAQ. The V and J ends lost 0 bases and 4 bases, in that order; junction bases with no gene match: 8. The CDR3 length is 18 residues. The CDR3 reads CASSLAPGGLAGYNEQFF. The DNA of the CDR3 is TGTGCCAGCAGCTTAGCCCCAGGCGGACTAGCGGGTTACAATGAGCAGTTCTTC. Filled out from reference TRBV7-8 and TRBJ2-1, the complete variable domain reads GAGVSQSPRYKVAKRGQDVALRCDPISGHVSLFWYQQALGQGPEFLTYFQNEAQLDKSGLPSDRFFAERPEGSVSTLKIQRTQQEDSAVYLCASSLAPGGLAGYNEQFFGPGTRLTVL.

The CDR3 nucleotides are TGTGCCAGCAGTTTTTCCGGCACACCCCTCCACTTT. Protein sequence: CASSFSGTPLHF. The gene calls are TRBV28 and TRBJ1-6; D remains unclear. The CDR3 length is 12 residues. With 3 bases removed from V and 11 bases from J, the gap between germline ends came to 8 bases. Germline V gene data show CDR1 as MDHEN and CDR2 as SYDVKM.

The chain uses TRBV18 and TRBJ1-4, with 8 bases fitting TRBD1. The ends lost 5 bases at V and 0 bases at J; junction bases unmatched: 8. CDR3 length equals 17 residues. Germline V gene lookup returns CDR1 KGHSH and CDR2 LQKENI. The DNA for the CDR3 is TGTGCCAGCTCATCCGGACAGGGAAGGTCAACTAATGAAAAACTGTTTTTT. It yields the protein CASSSGQGRSTNEKLFF.

This rearrangement joins TRBV5-1 to TRBJ2-1, with 9 bases identical to TRBD2. CDR1 and CDR2 (germline): SGHRS, YFSETQ. The CDR3 has 15 amino acids. With 6 bases clipped from V and 4 bases from J, the junction kept 8 bases outside the gene matches. As DNA, the CDR3 is TGCGCCAGCACCGGAACTAGCGGGCTTTACAATGAGCAGTTCTTC. This translates into CASTGTSGLYNEQFF.

The CDR3 bases are TGTGCCAGCAGTTACTCATCGGGGACAGACTACACCTTC. It yields the protein CASSYSSGTDYTF. The rearrangement links TRBV6-6 to TRBJ1-2; 7 nucleotides align to TRBD1. J gave up 10 bases and V 0 bases, and 5 bases lay outside the gene matches. Looked up from germline, CDR1 is MNHNY and CDR2 is SVGAGI (reference sequence). CDR3 length: 13 residues.

This clone showed up just a few times. The genes are TRBV5-4 and TRBJ2-2; the D is unclear. CDR1 and CDR2 (germline): SGHNT, YYREEE (reference sequence). This CDR3 spans 16 amino acids. V was pared by 3 bases and J by 0 bases, with 12 bases between. CDR3 region: CASSSQRATNTGELFF. The CDR3 nucleotides read TGTGCCAGCAGCTCCCAACGGGCTACGAACACCGGGGAGCTGTTTTTT.

The chain links TRBV7-9 to TRBJ2-7, with 9 bases fitting TRBD1. CDR3 length equals 15 residues. The germline V gene has CDR1 SEHNR and CDR2 FQNEAQ (reference sequence). J was trimmed by 3 bases and V by 2 bases; bases with no gene match: 5. The CDR3 DNA reads TGTGCCAGCAGCTTATACAGGGGGCCAGGCTACGAGCAGTACTTC. The encoded protein is CASSLYRGPGYEQYF.

The genes are TRBV18 and TRBJ1-5; D is unclear. Trimming took off 2 bases at V and 6 bases at J, with 8 bases between the two ends. Germline CDR1 reads KGHSH; CDR2 reads LQKENI. The CDR3 loop spans 13 amino acids. CDR3 coding DNA: TGTGCCAGCTCACCAGGTGCTTCTCAGCCCCAGCATTTT. As protein: CASSPGASQPQHF.

The chain carries TRBV5-1 and TRBJ1-2; D possibly corresponds to TRBD1 (5 bases). CDR3 length: 14 amino acids. V lost 0 bases and J 4 bases, leaving 10 bases between the germline ends. From germline, CDR1 is SGHRS and CDR2 YFSETQ. The CDR3 region is CASSLGRVSYGYTF. The CDR3 coding sequence is TGCGCCAGCAGCTTGGGCAGGGTTAGCTATGGCTACACCTTC.

The chain employs TRBV19 and TRBJ1-1; weak D call: TRBD1 (5 bases). Germline V gene sequence: CDR1 LNHDA, CDR2 SQIVND (reference sequence). The CDR3 consists of 17 residues. V lost 2 bases and J lost 4, with 20 bases in between. For the CDR3, the DNA is TGTGCCAGTAGTATACGGTGGAGGGAGGGACCGCTCACTGAAGCTTTCTTT. Its translation is CASSIRWREGPLTEAFF. Based on the CDR3 plus reference TRBV19 and TRBJ1-1, the full variable domain is DGGITQSPKYLFRKEGQNVTLSCEQNLNHDAMYWYRQDPGQGLRLIYYSQIVNDFQKGDIAEGYSVSREKKESFPLTVTSAQKNPTAFYLCASSIRWREGPLTEAFFGQGTRLTVV.

The chain carries TRBV29-1 and TRBJ1-1; D not certain. CDR3 size: 13 residues. Trimming shortened V by 4 bases and J by 4 bases, and 13 bases separated the two germline ends. Germline CDR1 SQVTM, CDR2 ANQGSEA. The CDR3 sequence: CSVAVAVGTEAFF. The CDR3 DNA sequence: TGCAGCGTTGCGGTGGCGGTGGGCACTGAAGCTTTCTTT.

The chain couples TRBV10-3 to TRBJ1-4; TRBD1 aligns across 7 bases. CDR3 length: 14 amino acids. Germline V CDR1 and CDR2: ENHRY, SYGVKD. The J segment lost 8 bases and the V segment lost 5 bases, leaving 8 bases of the junction unmatched. In DNA, the CDR3 is TGTGCCATCAGTAGTCGAGGGGGCGAGGAAAAACTGTTTTTT. Its translation is CAISSRGGEEKLFF.

This clone has just a few counts. This CDR3 reads CASSDRQGRRLGYGYTF. The CDR3 region has the DNA TGTGCCAGCAGCGATCGACAGGGGCGGCGATTGGGGTATGGCTACACCTTC. The chain combines TRBV7-9 with TRBJ1-2; 8 bases are a match to TRBD1. Trimming removed 5 bases from V and 5 bases from J; junction bases left unmatched: 16. CDR3 length: 17 residues. Germline loops: CDR1 SEHNR, CDR2 FQNEAQ (reference sequence).

This clone was detected only once. This chain links TRBV5-4 with TRBJ1-2, with D tentatively TRBD1 (6 bases). The CDR3 covers 15 residues. V was clipped by 2 bases and J by 4 bases, with 15 bases between them. Germline CDR1 is SGHNT and CDR2 is YYREEE (reference sequence). The CDR3 region is CASSLSRGDRYGYTF. DNA of the CDR3: TGTGCCAGCAGCTTAAGCAGGGGAGACCGCTATGGCTACACCTTC.

The chain links TRBV18 to TRBJ2-2, with D possibly being TRBD1 (5 bases). Germline V gene sequence: CDR1 KGHSH, CDR2 LQKENI. Trimming removed 4 bases from V and 1 base from J, with 7 bases in between. This CDR3 is built from 14 residues. The CDR3 region has the DNA TGTGCCAGCTCACTGACAGTGAACACCGGGGAGCTGTTTTTT. As protein: CASSLTVNTGELFF.